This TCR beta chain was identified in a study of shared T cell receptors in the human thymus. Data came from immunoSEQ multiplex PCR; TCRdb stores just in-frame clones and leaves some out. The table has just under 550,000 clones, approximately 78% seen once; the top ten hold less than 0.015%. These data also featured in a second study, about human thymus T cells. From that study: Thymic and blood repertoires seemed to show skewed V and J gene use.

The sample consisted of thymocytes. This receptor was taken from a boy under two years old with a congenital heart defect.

CDR3 in DNA: TGTGCCAGCAGCGACCGATCCGGGACAGTAGCCTACGAGCAGTACTTC. The encoded protein is CASSDRSGTVAYEQYF. The J gene is TRBJ2-7, the V gene TRBV9; 7 nucleotides agree with TRBD1. The germline CDR1 and CDR2 sequences are SGDLS and YYNGEE. This CDR3 is 16 amino acids long. V was pared by 3 bases and J by 2 bases, with 11 bases of the junction left unmatched.